A selection of T cell receptor beta chains follows, all from one sample in a study of blood T cell repertoires in COVID-19. Data came from immunoSEQ multiplex PCR; TCRdb stores just in-frame clones and leaves some out. The sample gives 270,000 or so clones, approximately 84% of which show up once; 1.4% to 1.5% is in the top ten. Sequencing was performed on peripheral blood. The receptors stem from a human donor with COVID-19, enrolled during active disease. The donor label of this sample is uncertain. The CDR3 runs from the conserved cysteine through the conserved F or W. D genes are given only for firm matches. Only some rows state a clone size, as once, few, many or a class for expanded clones.

j_call v_call clone_size d_call cdr3_nt cdr3_aa
TRBJ2-3 TRBV10-2 - TRBD2 TGCGCCAGCAGCTCACTAGCGGGAGGGCTGGATTTT CASSSLAGGLDF
TRBJ2-3 TRBV7-3 - - TGTGCCAGCAGCCCTACGGGGGACAGCGCAGATACGCAGTATTTT CASSPTGDSADTQYF
TRBJ2-7 TRBV3-1/TRBV3-2 - TRBD1 TGTGCCAGCAGCTCCCTAGGGGACAGCTCCTACGAGCAGTACTTC CASSSLGDSSYEQYF
TRBJ2-1 TRBV25-1 - - TGTGCCAGCAGTGAAACGGGGGAGGAAAAAAATGAGCAGTTCTTC CASSETGEEKNEQFF
TRBJ1-2 TRBV7-2 - - TGTGCCAGCAGCCCCCCCTGGGGGGACGGCTACACCTTC CASSPPWGDGYTF
TRBJ2-5 TRBV28 - TRBD2 TGTGCCAGCAGTTTAGGTCGAGGCGGAGGGGAGGGAGAGACCCAGTACTTC CASSLGRGGGEGETQYF
TRBJ2-5 TRBV7-2 - TRBD1 TGTGCCAGCATACACAGGGGGCGGCAAGAGACCCAGTACTTC CASIHRGRQETQYF
TRBJ2-1 TRBV7-2 many TRBD2 TGTGCCAGCAGCTTAGCGACCGGGACTAGCGGGAGGAGAGTCAATGAGCAGTTCTTC CASSLATGTSGRRVNEQFF
TRBJ1-2 TRBV6-5 many - TGTGCCAGCAGTTACGGGGGGATCTATGGCTACACCTTC CASSYGGIYGYTF
TRBJ2-7 TRBV28 once TRBD1 TGTGCCATCCGTAGACAGGGAATTTACGAGCAGTACTTC CAIRRQGIYEQYF
TRBJ2-1 TRBV11-2 - TRBD1 TGTGCCAGCAGCGCGGGACAGGGGGCAAGGAATGAGCAGTTCTTC CASSAGQGARNEQFF
TRBJ1-1 TRBV10-3 - - TGTGCCATCACCCCGACGGAGACCGCCACTGAAGCTTTCTTT CAITPTETATEAFF
TRBJ2-3 TRBV18 - - TGTGCCAGCTCCCCAGTGGGAGGCACAGATACGCAGTATTTT CASSPVGGTDTQYF
TRBJ1-1 TRBV19 - TRBD1 TGTGCCAGTAGTATAGATCCAAACAGGGGTACTGAAGCTTTCTTT CASSIDPNRGTEAFF
TRBJ2-3 TRBV10-3 - - TGTGCCATCAGTGAGGGGGAGGCAGATACGCAGTATTTT CAISEGEADTQYF
TRBJ1-6 TRBV9 - - TGTGCCAGCAGCGTAGGTACGCGCGAAAATTCACCCCTCCACTTT CASSVGTRENSPLHF
TRBJ2-7 TRBV29-1 - - TGCAGCGTTGCTATGCCGGGGTACGAGCAGTACTTC CSVAMPGYEQYF
TRBJ2-5 TRBV4-1 - - TGCGCCAGCAGCCAGGCAGGGGCCCAAGAGACCCAGTACTTC CASSQAGAQETQYF
TRBJ2-1 TRBV5-4 - TRBD2 TGTGCCAGCAGCCTTAGCGGGAGGGCCCCCTTCTACAATGAGCAGTTCTTC CASSLSGRAPFYNEQFF
TRBJ1-5 TRBV12-5 - TRBD1 TGTGCTAGTGGTTTGTCACCAGGGGGACAGCCCCAGCATTTT CASGLSPGGQPQHF
TRBJ1-2 TRBV6-6 - - TGTGCCAGCAGTTCTCCCGCGGGCGAATCTAACTATGGCTACACCTTC CASSSPAGESNYGYTF
TRBJ2-3 TRBV5-1 - TRBD1 TGCGCCAGCAGCTCTGTGACAGGGGAAGCAGATACGCAGTATTTT CASSSVTGEADTQYF
TRBJ1-6 TRBV5-6 - TRBD1 TGTGCCAGCAGCCCCGGGACAGGGGGAGAGGATTCACCCCTCCACTTT CASSPGTGGEDSPLHF
TRBJ2-1 TRBV5-1 - TRBD2 TGCGCCAGCAGGTCGCAGGCGGGAGGGTCGCTCATCTCCTACAATGAGCAGTTCTTC CASRSQAGGSLISYNEQFF
TRBJ1-1 TRBV5-1 - TRBD1 TGCGCCAGCAGCATGGGACAGACGAACACTGAAGCTTTCTTT CASSMGQTNTEAFF
TRBJ2-3 TRBV12-5 - - TGTGCTAGTGGTCCATCGGGACTCGCGGCTGGCGATACGCAGTATTTT CASGPSGLAAGDTQYF
TRBJ1-2 TRBV4-2 - - TGTGCCAGCAGCCAAGAGGACAGAATCTATGGCTACACCTTC CASSQEDRIYGYTF
TRBJ2-2 TRBV30 - - TGTGCCTGGAGTGTAGAACGGGCCGGGGAGCTGTTTTTT CAWSVERAGELFF